A single sample gave rise to the 5 T cell receptor beta chains below, sequenced in a study of T cells after yellow fever vaccination. TCRdb reprocessed the 5' RACE reads via MiXCR and lists one record per CDR3 protein. In the table there are approximately 510,000 distinct CDR3 sequences, 20% to 25% of which are singletons. The sample was PBMCs, taken around 3 weeks after the first yellow fever vaccination. The receptors stem from a man between 18 and 35 years old who received the YFV17D yellow fever vaccine.

The chain combines TRBV19 with TRBJ1-1; tentatively, D is TRBD1 (6 bases). Germline CDR1 and CDR2: LNHDA and SQIVND (reference sequence). CDR3 length: 15 amino acids. V was trimmed by 3 bases and J by 10 bases, leaving 21 bases between them. The CDR3 DNA is TGTGCCAGTAGTATCTTTGGCGGCGCATCCAGGGGAGCTTTCTTT. Translating it yields CASSIFGGASRGAFF.

The rearrangement joins TRBV4-3 to TRBJ2-1; D ambiguous. From germline, CDR1 is LGHNA and CDR2 YSLEER. The CDR3 is 16 residues long. The germline V and J ends were trimmed by 0 bases and 2 bases, with 11 bases remaining between them. CDR3: CASSQEGLGAYNEQFF. CDR3 bases: TGCGCCAGCAGCCAAGAAGGATTAGGCGCCTACAATGAGCAGTTCTTC.

This clonotype came up once. One end of the junction is discordant with germline, which a read error may explain. V is TRBV25-1 and J is TRBJ2-1; 11 positions agree with TRBD2. CDR1 is MGHDK and CDR2 is SYGVNS in the germline V gene. The CDR3 sequence is 14 residues long. The CDR3 DNA reads as TGTGCCAGCACCCATAGCGGGGGGGACAATGAGCATTTCTTC. This translates into CASTHSGGDNEHFF.

This chain links TRBV7-2 with TRBJ2-7; the match to TRBD2 covers 10 bases. Germline CDR1 and CDR2: SGHTA and FQGNSA. The CDR3 length is 13 residues. Trimming removed 9 bases from V and 4 bases from J; junction bases left unmatched: 6. The CDR3 region is CASERGGGYEQYF. CDR3 bases: TGTGCCAGTGAGCGGGGGGGTGGATACGAGCAGTACTTC.

This clonotype was picked up a small number of times. The V and J genes are TRBV5-1 and TRBJ2-5, with TRBD2 identical over 9 bases. Germline loops: CDR1 SGHRS, CDR2 YFSETQ. The trim removed 5 bases at V and 1 base at J, leaving 9 bases unmatched. CDR3 length: 16 residues. In DNA form, the CDR3 reads TGCGCCAGCAGGAGGTTTCTAGCGGGGATCCAAGAGACCCAGTACTTC. Residues: CASRRFLAGIQETQYF.